A selection of T cell receptor beta chains follows, all from one sample in a study of cytomegalovirus exposure and HLA in healthy donors. Using immunoSEQ multiplex PCR, the repertoire was profiled, and TCRdb retains in-frame clones only, with some absent. This sample yields about 110,000 clones, of which 73% are seen a single time; around 7.7% belongs to the top ten. Source material: PBMCs. Receptors were obtained from a man aged 40-49 years in good health and CMV-seronegative. Each CDR3 is given with its conserved first and last residue. The D gene is left open where the match is weak. The listing skips clone size in some rows; elsewhere it reads once, few, many or a size class.

V gene: TRBV21-1; J gene: TRBJ2-5; clone size: few; D gene: NA; CDR3 protein: CASSPPSGGARGTQYF; CDR3 DNA: TGTGCCAGCAGCCCCCCTAGCGGGGGGGCTAGGGGGACCCAGTACTTC
V gene: TRBV7-3; J gene: TRBJ2-1; clone size: NA; D gene: TRBD2; CDR3 protein: CASSLGLASQQFF; CDR3 DNA: TGTGCCAGCAGCTTGGGACTAGCGAGCCAGCAGTTCTTC
V gene: TRBV5-5; J gene: TRBJ2-2; clone size: NA; D gene: TRBD1; CDR3 protein: CASRRSGGDTGELFF; CDR3 DNA: TGTGCCAGCAGACGTTCAGGGGGCGATACCGGGGAGCTGTTTTTT
V gene: TRBV2; J gene: TRBJ2-7; clone size: NA; D gene: NA; CDR3 protein: CASRRVYEQYF; CDR3 DNA: TGTGCCAGCAGGAGGGTCTACGAGCAGTACTTC
V gene: TRBV13; J gene: TRBJ1-6; clone size: NA; D gene: NA; CDR3 protein: CASSLPGDYSPLHF; CDR3 DNA: TGTGCCAGCAGCTTACCCGGGGACTATTCACCCCTCCACTTT
V gene: TRBV7-9; J gene: TRBJ2-7; clone size: NA; D gene: TRBD1; CDR3 protein: CSSSRQGREQYF; CDR3 DNA: TGTTCCAGCAGCCGACAGGGGAGGGAGCAGTACTTC
V gene: TRBV4-3; J gene: TRBJ1-5; clone size: NA; D gene: NA; CDR3 protein: CASSRGQYQPQHF; CDR3 DNA: TGCGCCAGCAGCCGAGGACAGTATCAGCCCCAGCATTTT
V gene: TRBV7-6; J gene: TRBJ1-6; clone size: NA; D gene: TRBD1; CDR3 protein: CASSDRGDNSPLHF; CDR3 DNA: TGTGCCAGCAGCGACAGGGGTGATAATTCACCCCTCCACTTT
V gene: TRBV15; J gene: TRBJ2-2; clone size: NA; D gene: NA; CDR3 protein: CATSTGSTGELFF; CDR3 DNA: TGTGCCACCAGCACGGGGAGCACCGGGGAGCTGTTTTTT
V gene: TRBV28; J gene: TRBJ2-5; clone size: once; D gene: TRBD2; CDR3 protein: CASSSLSGGQETQYF; CDR3 DNA: TGTGCCAGCAGTTCCTTAAGCGGGGGCCAAGAGACCCAGTACTTC
V gene: TRBV7-2; J gene: TRBJ2-7; clone size: NA; D gene: NA; CDR3 protein: CASSSAGTLGEQYF; CDR3 DNA: TGTGCCAGCAGCTCCGCCGGGACTCTTGGCGAGCAGTACTTC
V gene: TRBV10-3; J gene: TRBJ1-6; clone size: few; D gene: NA; CDR3 protein: CAISATSSYNSPLHF; CDR3 DNA: TGTGCCATCAGTGCAACAAGCTCCTATAATTCACCCCTCCACTTT
V gene: TRBV5-1; J gene: TRBJ1-5; clone size: NA; D gene: NA; CDR3 protein: CASSPDSNSMQPQHF; CDR3 DNA: TGCGCCAGCAGCCCCGACAGTAACTCTATGCAGCCCCAGCATTTT
V gene: TRBV29-1; J gene: TRBJ2-1; clone size: NA; D gene: NA; CDR3 protein: CSVDRQLGSYNEQFF; CDR3 DNA: TGCAGCGTTGATCGTCAACTAGGGAGCTACAATGAGCAGTTCTTC
V gene: TRBV5-8; J gene: TRBJ2-2; clone size: NA; D gene: TRBD1; CDR3 protein: CASSLGQRGTGELFF; CDR3 DNA: TGTGCCAGCAGTTTGGGACAGAGAGGCACCGGGGAGCTGTTTTTT
V gene: TRBV19; J gene: TRBJ2-5; clone size: NA; D gene: NA; CDR3 protein: CASSIGDRNHPGTQYF; CDR3 DNA: TGTGCCAGTAGTATTGGAGACAGGAATCATCCCGGGACCCAGTACTTC